This T cell receptor beta chain was sequenced during a study of breast tumors, draining lymph nodes, adjacent tissues (dated by TCRdb to the mid-2010s). For the study in its entirety: TCR beta repertoires were compared across tumor, adjacent nontumor tissue and axillary lymph nodes obtained from breast cancer patients. In human breast cancer, the study set out to evaluate how tumor, surrounding tissue and draining lymph node repertoires relate to one another and whether T cells may move between these sites.

Findings and caveats that apply to the study as a whole: The similarity between tumor and nontumor tissue repertoires was significantly greater in luminal-like breast cancer than in basal-like breast cancer. T-cell repertoire diversity in tumors was found to be lower than in lymph nodes but higher than in nontumor tissue, and preferential V and J gene usage was observed. The data were judged consistent with most tumor T cells deriving from the lymph node and then expanding within tumor tissue. The conclusion that tumor T cells originate in lymph nodes was presented as consistent with a hypothesis rather than as directly demonstrated.

The adjacent samples were made up of nontumor breast tissue around the tumor. This clonotype was detected only a few times. Its antigen is currently not known. Base qualities are not recorded, but no much larger clone differs from it by a single base. The run used an Illumina HiSeq 2000. Multiplex PCR amplification was used to generate the TCR beta chain libraries. High-throughput sequencing was used to analyze the amplified TCR beta chain products. TCRdb reran the public reads through fastp at Q25 and MiXCR, keeping productive beta chains. Rows are combined by CDR3 protein, so each entry shows the most common genes and DNA. Recorded for this sample are 25,000 or so distinct CDR3 sequences; roughly three quarters of them occurred a single time. The ten largest make up about 22% of the sample. The TCR comes from a female donor with breast cancer. Some clones in this sample may be carry-over from other donors' samples. Sequenced input: tumor-adjacent breast tissue.

The DNA is as follows: TGCAGTGCTAGAGTTGGATTTGTCGGCTACGAGCAGTACTTC. Translated, this is CSARVGFVGYEQYF. The chain joins TRBV20-1 to TRBJ2-7; no D gene call is confident. From the cysteine up to the phenylalanine, the CDR3 has a length of 14 residues. Only CDR3 DNA remains: 42 bases, in frame from the first base. From a lookup of the germline V gene (reference sequence), CDR1 and CDR2 are DFQATT and SNEGSKA. V is shortened by 1 base, J by 3 bases, and the region joining them spans 13 bases.